This TCR beta chain was captured in a study of vaccination and CD4 T cells after COVID-19. Study in general: Two-dose vaccination with either BNT162b2 or mRNA-1273 was given to participants. Study-wide results and limits: Post-vaccination reactive clonotypes (median roughly 35) did not differ significantly from post-infection (fewer than 24).

On this clonotype itself: Its specificity is unknown.

The treatment was: 10-day PBMC culture with coronavirus spike peptide pools or control peptides (ViraFEST assay). ViraFEST sequenced TCRs after peptide-pool expansion of antigen-specific T cells. Medium was half-exchanged with fresh IL-2 medium on days 3 and 7. The CDR3 runs to 15 residues. CDR1 is LNHDA and CDR2 is SQIVND in the germline V gene (reference sequence). The V and J ends lost 7 bases and 2 bases, in that order; junction bases with no gene match: 7. Cultured CD4+ T-cell DNA underwent Oncomine TCR Beta short-read sequencing. MiXCR, applied by TCRdb to the PCR reads, yields one record per CDR3 protein. The sample yields about 9,300 distinct CDR3 sequences, about 52% seen once.

The specimen sequenced was CD4+ T cells from blood, cultured in vitro. The rearrangement uses TRBV19 and TRBJ2-1, with 8 positions matching TRBD2. The sequence was collected from a human donor who had recovered from COVID-19. For the CDR3, the DNA is TGTGCCAGTAATCCCCGAGCGGGAGCCTACAATGAGCAGTTCTTC. The encoded protein is CASNPRAGAYNEQFF. The entire variable domain, with the rest obtained from reference TRBV19 and TRBJ2-1, is as follows: DGGITQSPKYLFRKEGQNVTLSCEQNLNHDAMYWYRQDPGQGLRLIYYSQIVNDFQKGDIAEGYSVSREKKESFPLTVTSAQKNPTAFYLCASNPRAGAYNEQFFGPGTRLTVL.